This T cell receptor (beta chain) derives from a study of blood T cells in healthy people across ages. This clonotype was detected ten times or more. Using a J-beta primer mix together with a sample-barcoded 5' primer, a second PCR was run for roughly 7 to 11 cycles. TCRdb passed the 5' RACE reads through MiXCR, listing each CDR3 protein once. The sample yields 1.5 million to 2 million distinct CDR3 sequences, roughly 27% seen once. The CDR3 runs to 12 residues. V lost 2 bases to trimming and J lost 6 bases, with 8 bases between them. Germline CDR1 is MNHNY and CDR2 is SVGAGI (reference sequence). The rearrangement uses TRBV6-6 and TRBJ2-7; D gene ambiguous. This receptor was identified in a woman in her thirties in good health. The sequenced material came from blood. In nucleotides, the CDR3 is TGTGCCAGCAGTTACGGGTCTAGCGAGCAGTACTTC. It codes for CASSYGSSEQYF.